This TCR beta chain was sequenced during a study of T cell repertoires in cytomegalovirus infection. Study outcomes and limitations: In two of eight donors, the top clonotype was HLA-C-restricted CMV-specific.

Details on this clonotype: Its antigen is currently unknown.

Each CDR3 protein gets one entry after TCRdb re-called the reads with MiXCR. The table lists 740,000 or so distinct CDR3 sequences, approximately 40% of them singletons, with roughly 2.9% in the top ten. Germline V CDR1 and CDR2: LNHDA, SQIVND (reference sequence). The CDR3 consists of 14 residues. Trimming took 6 bases from V and 6 from J; bases not matched to a gene: 6. This receptor was obtained from a human donor in good health (CMV status not recorded). Some clones in this sample may be carry-over from other donors' samples. V gene TRBV19 combines with J gene TRBJ1-5; TRBD1 aligns across 9 bases. Material for sequencing was PBMCs. The CDR3: CASSGTGPPQPQHF. In DNA, the CDR3 is TGTGCCAGTAGCGGGACAGGGCCCCCTCAGCCCCAGCATTTT.